Listed below are T cell receptor beta chains from one sample, sequenced in a study of CD8+CD57+ T cells in acquired aplastic anemia. TCRdb independently ran MiXCR on the reads; one entry per CDR3 protein. The sample comprises fewer than 250,000 distinct CDR3 sequences, 50% to 55% of which are singletons, and about a sixth rests with the top ten. The source material was sorted CD4+, CD8+, or CD8+CD57+ T cells (not recorded which) from PBMCs. These TCRs come from a human donor in good health, serving as a control. The CDR3 runs from the conserved cysteine through the conserved F or W. The D gene is left open where the match is weak. Rows may omit the clone size; those that give it use once, few, many or a size class.

abundance,d_gene,v_gene,j_gene,CDR3aa,CDR3nt
-,TRBD1,TRBV20-1,TRBJ2-7,CSAEQGAQEQYF,TGCAGTGCAGAACAGGGGGCTCAGGAGCAGTACTTC
few,-,TRBV7-8,TRBJ2-7,CASSQDTDRYF,TGTGCCAGCAGCCAAGACACTGATAGATACTTC
-,TRBD2,TRBV15,TRBJ2-7,CATSRDTSGGYEQYF,TGTGCCACCAGCAGAGATACTAGCGGGGGCTACGAGCAGTACTTC
-,TRBD1,TRBV7-9,TRBJ1-2,CASSSVGQGTDGYTF,TGTGCCAGCAGCTCGGTCGGACAGGGGACCGATGGCTACACCTTC
-,-,TRBV6-9,TRBJ2-7,CASSDSLGFLYEQYF,TGTGCCAGCAGCGACAGTCTGGGGTTCCTCTACGAGCAGTACTTC
-,-,TRBV19,TRBJ1-6,CASSMSNSPLHF,TGTGCCAGTAGTATGAGCAATTCACCCCTCCACTTT
-,-,TRBV20-1,TRBJ1-1,CSARSGRHRGAFF,TGCAGTGCTAGGTCGGGGAGGCACCGGGGAGCTTTCTTT
-,-,TRBV20-1,TRBJ2-7,CSAKVWGTRDKEQYF,TGCAGCGCCAAAGTTTGGGGGACGCGAGATAAGGAGCAGTACTTC
many,-,TRBV12-3/TRBV12-4,TRBJ1-5,CASSLAGPNQPQHF,TGTGCCAGCAGTTTAGCAGGGCCCAATCAGCCCCAGCATTTT
once,-,TRBV6-5,TRBJ2-7,CASSYSLGSNIYEQYF,TGTGCCAGTAGTTACTCCCTTGGGTCAAACATCTACGAGCAGTACTTC
-,-,TRBV6-5,TRBJ1-2,CATRQAVYTF,TGTGCCACCCGACAGGCTGTCTACACCTTC
few,TRBD1,TRBV25-1,TRBJ1-1,CASPGQGAFENTEAFF,TGTGCCAGCCCGGGACAGGGGGCTTTTGAGAACACTGAAGCTTTCTTT
-,-,TRBV29-1,TRBJ2-7,CSVGSGTPGHEQYF,TGCAGCGTTGGGTCCGGGACCCCGGGCCACGAGCAGTACTTC
many,-,TRBV14,TRBJ1-1,CASSRTPLSTEAFF,TGTGCCAGCAGTCGGACACCGCTTAGCACTGAAGCTTTCTTT
many,TRBD2,TRBV7-2,TRBJ2-4,CASSAGGSLAKNIQYF,TGTGCCAGCAGCGCGGGGGGGTCGCTAGCCAAAAACATTCAGTACTTC
-,TRBD1,TRBV6-5,TRBJ2-7,CASSLDTGAYEQYF,TGTGCCAGCAGCTTGGACACAGGGGCCTACGAGCAGTACTTC
-,-,TRBV19,TRBJ1-5,CASSIGEGHQPQHF,TGTGCCAGTAGTATAGGGGAGGGCCATCAGCCCCAGCATTTT
-,TRBD1,TRBV7-3,TRBJ2-5,CASSLSTGVETQYF,TGTGCCAGCAGCTTAAGCACAGGGGTGGAGACCCAGTACTTC
many,TRBD1,TRBV7-6,TRBJ1-5,CASSLAAGTAGNQPQHF,TGTGCCAGCAGCTTAGCAGCGGGGACAGCTGGCAATCAGCCCCAGCATTTT
-,-,TRBV29-1,TRBJ2-3,CSVVPYNEQYF,TGCAGCGTTGTTCCGTACAATGAGCAGTATTTT
few,-,TRBV27,TRBJ2-1,CASSSGADARLRNEQFF,TGTGCCAGCAGTTCTGGAGCGGACGCAAGATTACGGAATGAGCAGTTCTTC
many,-,TRBV20-1,TRBJ1-1,CSACRLASSASSTEAFF,TGCAGTGCTTGTAGATTAGCTAGCTCCGCGAGTAGCACTGAAGCTTTCTTT
-,TRBD1,TRBV28,TRBJ2-1,CASSWGTGAYNEQFF,TGTGCCAGCAGTTGGGGGACAGGGGCTTACAATGAGCAGTTCTTC
many,-,TRBV6-2/TRBV6-3,TRBJ2-7,CASRPPGTLGYEQYF,TGTGCCAGCAGGCCCCCCGGGACCTTGGGCTACGAGCAGTACTTC
many,-,TRBV6-1,TRBJ1-5,CASKHNSNQPQHF,TGTGCCAGCAAGCATAATAGCAATCAGCCCCAGCATTTT
once,-,TRBV7-3,TRBJ1-2,CASSLQQGKGYTF,TGTGCCAGTAGCCTACAACAGGGAAAGGGCTACACCTTC
few,TRBD2,TRBV24-1,TRBJ2-5,CATSDVTSGGETQYF,TGTGCCACCAGTGATGTAACTAGCGGGGGTGAGACCCAGTACTTC
-,-,TRBV12-3/TRBV12-4,TRBJ1-5,CASSDGQRLLQHF,TGTGCCAGCAGCGACGGACAGAGGCTACTCCAGCATTTT
once,-,TRBV20-1,TRBJ2-7,CGARLSPYEQYF,TGCGGTGCTAGGCTGAGCCCCTACGAGCAGTACTTC
many,TRBD2,TRBV19,TRBJ2-7,CASSAQTAGTYEQYF,TGTGCCAGTAGTGCGCAGACAGCGGGAACCTACGAGCAGTACTTC
-,-,TRBV7-2,TRBJ2-3,CASSPPIRTDAQYF,TGTGCCAGCTCACCACCGATCCGCACAGATGCGCAGTATTTT
many,TRBD1,TRBV6-6,TRBJ2-5,CASSYSDRGRETQYF,TGTGCCAGCAGTTACTCGGACAGGGGGAGAGAGACCCAGTACTTC
once,-,TRBV15,TRBJ1-1,CATSRDIAKTKNTEAFF,TGTGCCACCAGCAGAGATATCGCGAAGACAAAGAACACTGAAGCTTTCTTT
-,TRBD2,TRBV5-1,TRBJ2-7,CASSLTPSGSGEQYF,TGCGCCAGCAGCTTGACGCCTAGCGGGAGCGGCGAGCAGTACTTC
-,-,TRBV9,TRBJ2-7,CASSVGGSNYEQYF,TGTGCCAGCAGCGTAGGTGGCAGTAACTACGAGCAGTACTTC
many,-,TRBV15,TRBJ1-2,CATSRDRTALYGYTF,TGTGCCACCAGCAGAGATCGGACAGCCCTCTATGGCTACACCTTC
many,-,TRBV10-3,TRBJ2-2,CAISEARANTGELFF,TGTGCCATCAGTGAGGCACGGGCGAACACCGGGGAGCTGTTTTTT
-,TRBD2,TRBV7-2,TRBJ2-2,CASSHPSGRLGTGELFF,TGTGCCAGCAGCCATCCTAGCGGGAGATTAGGAACCGGGGAGCTGTTTTTT
many,-,TRBV5-1,TRBJ2-2,CASSFMAATDTGELFF,TGCGCCAGCAGCTTTATGGCTGCCACCGACACCGGGGAGCTGTTTTTT
many,-,TRBV7-3,TRBJ2-7,CASSERGQPKPSYEQYF,TGTGCCAGCAGCGAACGCGGGCAGCCAAAACCCTCCTACGAGCAGTACTTC
-,TRBD2,TRBV6-2/TRBV6-3,TRBJ2-7,CASSGRGASEQYF,TGTGCCAGCAGTGGGAGGGGAGCGTCCGAGCAGTACTTC
few,-,TRBV28,TRBJ1-5,CASSPTGASPRDQPQHF,TGTGCCAGCAGTCCCACTGGGGCGTCACCACGGGATCAGCCCCAGCATTTT
many,-,TRBV7-2,TRBJ1-5,CASSLKPGTSNQPQHF,TGTGCCAGCAGCCTGAAGCCGGGGACAAGCAATCAGCCCCAGCATTTT
once,TRBD1,TRBV2,TRBJ1-4,CASRGPGTGGEELFF,TGTGCCAGCCGGGGGCCCGGGACAGGAGGTGAAGAACTGTTTTTT
-,-,TRBV5-6,TRBJ2-5,CASSVGQTNTQETQYF,TGTGCCAGCAGCGTCGGACAGACGAACACCCAAGAGACCCAGTACTTC
-,-,TRBV25-1,TRBJ1-6,CASSESGGSYNSPLHF,TGTGCCAGCAGTGAATCCGGGGGATCCTATAATTCACCCCTCCACTTT
-,TRBD1,TRBV2,TRBJ1-1,CATGQGMITEAFF,TGTGCCACCGGACAGGGGATGATCACTGAAGCTTTCTTT
-,TRBD1,TRBV2,TRBJ2-7,CASTGTGVSYEQYF,TGTGCCAGCACCGGGACAGGGGTCTCCTACGAGCAGTACTTC
-,-,TRBV2,TRBJ2-7,CASGREQQYF,TGTGCCAGCGGCCGGGAGCAGCAGTACTTC
-,-,TRBV5-8,TRBJ1-6,CASSLLDGFLSPLHF,TGTGCCAGCAGCTTACTAGACGGATTTTTGTCGCCCCTCCACTTT
many,-,TRBV5-4,TRBJ1-1,CASSYSAGTRVNTEAFF,TGTGCCAGCAGTTACTCTGCCGGGACGAGGGTGAACACTGAAGCTTTCTTT
-,-,TRBV24-1,TRBJ1-2,CATSDSGTNYGYTF,TGTGCCACCAGTGACTCCGGGACCAACTATGGCTACACCTTC
-,TRBD1,TRBV10-3,TRBJ1-3,CAIGDRTGGGNTIYF,TGTGCCATCGGGGACCGGACAGGGGGGGGAAACACCATATATTTT
many,-,TRBV5-1,TRBJ2-6,CASSLRYDSGANVLTF,TGCGCCAGCAGCTTGCGGTACGACTCTGGGGCCAACGTCCTGACTTTC